Listed below are T cell receptor beta chains from one sample, sequenced in a study of T cell responses to AZD1222 COVID-19 vaccine. Some clones are missing from TCRdb's copy, which holds only in-frame ones; the method was immunoSEQ multiplex PCR. The sample lists about 130,000 clones; approximately 85% were seen once. The sample was peripheral blood, taken on day 0 of AZD1222 vaccination. These receptors originate from an adult in good health. The CDR3 runs from the conserved cysteine through the conserved F or W. A D gene is named only where the DNA matches it firmly. Only some rows state a clone size, as once, few, many or a class for expanded clones.

TRBJ1-4,TRBV15,-,many,TGTGCCACCAGCAGAGATGGGGCACACGATGAAAAACTGTTTTTT,CATSRDGAHDEKLFF
TRBJ2-5,TRBV9,-,-,TGTGCCAGCAGCTCAGGGGAGGGGCTCCAAGAGACCCAGTACTTC,CASSSGEGLQETQYF
TRBJ1-1,TRBV15,-,-,TGTGCCACCAGCAGAGAAAGGGCAGAAACTTCGTTT,CATSRERAETSF
TRBJ1-4,TRBV5-8,-,-,TGTGCCAGCAGCAGGTTGTTCGGGGAAAAACTGTTTTTT,CASSRLFGEKLFF
TRBJ1-6,TRBV2,TRBD1,few,TGTGCCAGCAGCGCCCTGGGACAGTTAAATTCACCCCTCCACTTT,CASSALGQLNSPLHF
TRBJ1-1,TRBV7-9,-,-,TGTGCCAGCAGTCAATTCCGGGACTCCTCCGAAGCTTTCTTT,CASSQFRDSSEAFF
TRBJ2-7,TRBV5-5,-,-,TGTGCCAGCAACCCCGACGGCATCTCCTACGAGCAGTACTTC,CASNPDGISYEQYF
TRBJ1-4,TRBV5-5,-,-,TGTGCCAGCAGCGATCAGGGGAGTGAAAAACTGTTTTTT,CASSDQGSEKLFF
TRBJ2-2,TRBV6-5,TRBD2,-,TGTGCCAGCAGGCTAGCGGGAGCCTACACCGGGGAGCTGTTTTTT,CASRLAGAYTGELFF
TRBJ2-1,TRBV7-3,TRBD1,-,TGTGCCAGCAGCCTACCGGGACAGAGAAACAATGAGCAGTTCTTC,CASSLPGQRNNEQFF